One sample yielded the 23 T cell receptor beta chains listed below, sequenced in a study of cytomegalovirus exposure and HLA in healthy donors. Primers included in the PCR were 60 Vbeta and 13 Jbeta primers. Sequencing used immunoSEQ multiplex PCR; TCRdb keeps in-frame clones, though not all of them. The sample consists of around 100,000 clones, around 74% of them appearing once. Source material: PBMCs. These receptors were collected from a man aged 25-45 years in good health and CMV-seropositive.

The rearrangement joins TRBV7-2 to TRBJ1-6; D is uncertain. Trimming stripped 7 bases from V and 9 bases from J, with 10 bases between. The CDR3 extends over 12 amino acids. The V gene's germline CDR1 is SGHTA and CDR2 FQGNSA. The CDR3 is CASNSMFSPLHF. The CDR3 coding sequence is TGTGCCAGCAACTCGATGTTTTCACCCCTCCACTTT.

V is TRBV27 and J is TRBJ1-2, with 7 bases aligning to TRBD1. CDR1 is MNHEY and CDR2 is SMNVEV in the germline V gene (reference sequence). The CDR3 has 12 amino acids. J gave up 4 bases and V 8 bases, and 4 bases lay outside the gene matches. This chain's CDR3 is CASGDRLYGYTF. The CDR3 region has the DNA TGTGCCAGCGGGGACAGACTCTATGGCTACACCTTC.

The chain carries TRBV4-1 and TRBJ1-1; TRBD1 aligns across 7 bases. J was trimmed by 2 bases and V by 1 base; bases with no gene match: 7. Germline V CDR1 and CDR2: MGHRA, YSYEKL. This CDR3 spans 16 amino acids. CDR3 in amino acids: CASSQGQGPPNTEAFF. CDR3 DNA sequence: TGCGCCAGCAGCCAAGGACAGGGACCTCCCAACACTGAAGCTTTCTTT.

This sequence joins TRBV19 and TRBJ2-6; a possible D gene is TRBD2 (5 bases). The ends were cut back, 10 bases at V and 2 bases at J, with 15 bases in the middle. CDR3 size: 15 residues. The V gene's germline CDR1 is LNHDA and CDR2 SQIVND (reference sequence). CDR3 sequence (DNA): TGTGCCACTTGCCTCGGGGTGGCTGGGGCCAACGTCCTGACTTTC. It translates to CATCLGVAGANVLTF.

As for this clone: Its ends do not fully match the called genes, so a read error is possible. V gene TRBV7-9 combines with J gene TRBJ1-1; D ambiguous. Germline lookup yields CDR1 SEHNR and CDR2 FQNEAQ (reference sequence). CDR3 length equals 12 residues. The CDR3, as DNA: TGTTCCAGCAGCATAACCATAGGGAGAGCTTTCTTT. Amino acids: CSSSITIGRAFF.

This chain joins TRBV6-1 and TRBJ1-3; D may be TRBD1 (6 bases). The CDR3 is 16 amino acids. Trimming took off 4 bases at V and 3 bases at J, with 16 bases between the two ends. CDR1 and CDR2 from the germline V gene are MNHNS and SASEGT. The CDR3 reads CASSALGGGFGNTIYF. CDR3 in DNA: TGTGCCAGCAGTGCCCTGGGGGGGGGCTTTGGAAACACCATATATTTT.

V and J are TRBV5-4 and TRBJ2-3; D is possibly TRBD2 (6 bases). Trimming took 4 bases from V and 0 from J, leaving 15 bases between them. The CDR3 is 16 residues long. Per the germline V gene, CDR1 is SGHNT and CDR2 is YYREEE (reference sequence). The CDR3: CASSSAGLISTDTQYF. CDR3 coding DNA: TGTGCCAGCAGCAGTGCGGGACTTATTAGCACAGATACGCAGTATTTT.

The CDR3 is CASSAQGNTEAFF. In nucleotides, the CDR3 is TGTGCCAGCAGTGCACAGGGGAACACTGAAGCTTTCTTT. The chain employs TRBV2 and TRBJ1-1; tentative D call: TRBD1 (6 bases). Germline V lookup: CDR1 SNHLY, CDR2 FYNNEI. The CDR3 consists of 13 residues. The ends were cut back, 4 bases at V and 1 base at J, with 7 bases in the middle.

This clone was observed a handful of times. The V gene is TRBV5-1, the J gene TRBJ1-1; TRBD1 aligns across 9 bases. With V trimmed by 6 bases and J by 1 base, 10 bases remained unmatched. CDR1 SGHRS and CDR2 YFSETQ come from the germline V gene. The CDR3 extends over 16 amino acids. The CDR3 loop reads CASTDSPGQGNTEAFF. CDR3 nucleotides: TGCGCCAGCACCGACAGTCCGGGACAGGGGAACACTGAAGCTTTCTTT. The full variable domain, rest sourced from reference TRBV5-1 and TRBJ1-1, is KAGVTQTPRYLIKTRGQQVTLSCSPISGHRSVSWYQQTPGQGLQFLFEYFSETQRNKGNFPGRFSGRQFSNSRSEMNVSTLELGDSALYLCASTDSPGQGNTEAFFGQGTRLTVV.

The rearrangement joins TRBV5-4 to TRBJ1-2; 7 bases fit TRBD1. After removal of 1 base from V and 5 bases from J, the junction contained 2 bases not matched to a gene. CDR3 length equals 13 residues. From germline, CDR1 is SGHNT and CDR2 YYREEE (reference sequence). The CDR3 sequence: CASSLPGGYGYTF. As DNA, the CDR3 is TGTGCCAGCAGCTTGCCAGGGGGATATGGCTACACCTTC.

The chain is built from TRBV6-4 and TRBJ2-1; 8 positions agree with TRBD2. The germline V gene encodes CDR1 MRHNA and CDR2 SNTAGT. With V trimmed by 3 bases and J by 5 bases, 9 bases remained unmatched. There are 16 residues in the CDR3. CDR3 nucleotides: TGTGCCAGCAGTGATGCCAGCGGGGGACCCCACAATGAGCAGTTCTTC. This translates into CASSDASGGPHNEQFF.

This clone has more than one count but fewer than ten. The chain recombines TRBV28 with TRBJ1-1, with D unresolved. This CDR3 region has 12 residues. V was shortened by 6 bases and J by 0 bases, with 5 bases between the two germline ends. In germline, CDR1 is MDHEN, CDR2 SYDVKM. This CDR3 is CASRDLNTEAFF. CDR3 bases: TGTGCCAGCAGGGACTTGAACACTGAAGCTTTCTTT.

As concerns this clone: A read error may account for a junction end that differs from germline. CDR3 bases: TGTTCCAGCATCGAGGGGGTGACTGAAGCTTTCTTT. Its protein product is CSSIEGVTEAFF. V is TRBV7-9 and J is TRBJ1-1; D perhaps matches TRBD1 (6 bases). From germline, CDR1 is SEHNR and CDR2 FQNEAQ (reference sequence). There are 12 residues in the CDR3.

The V and J genes are TRBV15 and TRBJ1-1, with D tentatively TRBD1 (6 bases). The germline V gene encodes CDR1 LNHNV and CDR2 YYDKDF (reference sequence). CDR3 size: 13 residues. Trimming removed 0 bases at V and 8 bases at J, with 10 bases between. CDR3 amino acids: CATSRDRGSEAFF. In DNA, the CDR3 is TGTGCCACCAGCAGAGACAGGGGTTCCGAAGCTTTCTTT.

The chain links TRBV13 to TRBJ2-5; TRBD1 aligns across 8 bases. Germline trimming cut 3 bases from V and 2 bases from J; bases unmatched to any gene: 8. The CDR3 extends over 16 amino acids. CDR1 and CDR2 (germline): PRHDT, FYEKMQ (reference sequence). The CDR3 here is CASSFRAGGNQETQYF. For the CDR3, the DNA is TGTGCCAGCAGCTTTAGGGCAGGGGGCAATCAAGAGACCCAGTACTTC. Looking up the rest from reference TRBV13 and TRBJ2-5 gives the full variable domain: AAGVIQSPRHLIKEKRETATLKCYPIPRHDTVYWYQQGPGQDPQFLISFYEKMQSDKGSIPDRFSAQQFSDYHSELNMSSLELGDSALYFCASSFRAGGNQETQYFGPGTRLLVL.

The V and J genes are TRBV7-6 and TRBJ2-7, with D tentatively TRBD1 (6 bases). Trimming removed 1 base at V and 1 base at J, with 14 bases between. The CDR3 sequence is 16 residues long. The germline CDR1 and CDR2 sequences are SGHVS and FNYEAQ. The CDR3 nucleotides are TGTGCCAGCAGCTTAGATGAGACAGGTCTTTCCTACGAGCAGTACTTC. It translates to CASSLDETGLSYEQYF.

V and J are TRBV2 and TRBJ2-3, with 9 bases that match TRBD2. Germline V gives CDR1 SNHLY, CDR2 FYNNEI. Trimming took 6 bases from V and 4 from J; bases not matched to a gene: 8. CDR3 length equals 15 residues. CDR3 protein: CASRKRGAPPDTQYF. The CDR3 DNA reads TGTGCCAGCAGGAAGCGGGGGGCCCCGCCAGATACGCAGTATTTT.

The chain employs TRBV9 and TRBJ2-4; 7 nucleotides match TRBD1. The CDR3 has 18 residues. The V segment lost 2 bases and the J segment 3 bases; nucleotides outside the gene matches: 14. CDR1 SGDLS and CDR2 YYNGEE come from the germline V gene. CDR3: CASSVRNTGDEDKNIQYF. The CDR3 nucleotides read TGTGCCAGCAGCGTTCGAAATACAGGGGATGAGGACAAAAACATTCAGTACTTC.

The CDR3 DNA sequence: TGCGCCAGCAGCCAGGACTCTAGCACAGATACGCAGTATTTT. Its translation is CASSQDSSTDTQYF. The gene calls are TRBV5-1 and TRBJ2-3, with a possible D match to TRBD2 (5 bases). This CDR3 spans 14 amino acids. Trimming shortened V by 4 bases and J by 0 bases, and 9 bases separated the two germline ends. In germline, CDR1 is SGHRS, CDR2 YFSETQ.

This sequence joins TRBV5-5 and TRBJ2-1, with a tentative D call TRBD2 (5 bases). CDR3 length equals 15 residues. Germline lookup yields CDR1 SGHKS and CDR2 YYEKEE (reference sequence). V gave up 5 bases and J gave up 1 base, with 13 bases separating them. CDR3: CASSPGGPSYNEQFF. The CDR3 DNA sequence: TGTGCCAGCAGTCCTGGAGGCCCGTCCTACAATGAGCAGTTCTTC.

The chain joins TRBV5-1 to TRBJ1-2, with 8 bases fitting TRBD1. The germline CDR1 and CDR2 sequences are SGHRS and YFSETQ. The V and J ends lost 3 bases and 3 bases, in that order; junction bases with no gene match: 7. This CDR3 comprises 15 residues. The CDR3 spells CASSSGQGADYGYTF. CDR3 in DNA: TGCGCCAGCAGCTCTGGACAGGGCGCAGACTATGGCTACACCTTC.

This chain joins TRBV7-8 and TRBJ1-1; weak D call: TRBD1 (5 bases). Germline assignment: CDR1 SGHVS and CDR2 FQNEAQ. Trimming pared 3 bases from V and 5 bases from J, leaving 10 bases between. The CDR3 is made up of 13 amino acids. CDR3 in amino acids: CASSLVQGTEAFF. CDR3 bases: TGTGCCAGCAGCTTGGTTCAGGGAACTGAAGCTTTCTTT.

There are a few counts of this clone. The chain combines TRBV6-5 with TRBJ2-7; no definite D call. The CDR3 covers 12 residues. Trimming pared 4 bases from V and 5 bases from J, leaving 9 bases between. Per the germline V gene, CDR1 is MNHEY and CDR2 is SVGAGI. The CDR3 DNA reads as TGTGCCAGCAGTTCCGGTCCCCACGAGCAGTACTTC. Translation: CASSSGPHEQYF.